This entry features one TCR beta chain sequence. Primers: 60 Vbeta forward and 13 Jbeta reverse. Assay used: immunoSEQ multiplex PCR; TCRdb lists only in-frame clones, some missing. The table includes approximately 160,000 clones, around 79% detected once. This entry is derived from a study of cytomegalovirus exposure and HLA in healthy donors. CDR1 and CDR2 (germline): WNHNN, SYGVQD (reference sequence). Trimming shortened V by 2 bases and J by 1 base, and 8 bases separated the two germline ends. The CDR3 spans 14 residues. The sequenced material came from PBMCs. This chain connects TRBV10-1 to TRBJ2-5, with TRBD1 as a possible D gene (6 bases). This receptor was identified in a male donor in good health and CMV-seropositive. The CDR3 protein is CASSEPDSQETQYF. Written as DNA, the CDR3 is TGCGCCAGCAGTGAGCCGGACAGCCAAGAGACCCAGTACTTC.